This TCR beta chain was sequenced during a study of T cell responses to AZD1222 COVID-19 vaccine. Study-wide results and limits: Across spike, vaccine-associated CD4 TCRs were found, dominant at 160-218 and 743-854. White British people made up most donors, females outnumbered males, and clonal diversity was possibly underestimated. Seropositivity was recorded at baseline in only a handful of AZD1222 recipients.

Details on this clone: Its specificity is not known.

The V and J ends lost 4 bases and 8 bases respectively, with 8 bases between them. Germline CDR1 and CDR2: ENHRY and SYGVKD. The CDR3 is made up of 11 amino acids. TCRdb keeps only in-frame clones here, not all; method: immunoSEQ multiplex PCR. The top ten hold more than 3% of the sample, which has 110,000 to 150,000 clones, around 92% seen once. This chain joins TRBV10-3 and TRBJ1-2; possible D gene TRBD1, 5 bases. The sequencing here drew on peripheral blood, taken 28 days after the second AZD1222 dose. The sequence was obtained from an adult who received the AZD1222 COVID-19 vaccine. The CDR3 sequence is CAISVDRGYTF. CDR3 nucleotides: TGTGCCATCAGTGTTGACAGAGGCTACACCTTC.